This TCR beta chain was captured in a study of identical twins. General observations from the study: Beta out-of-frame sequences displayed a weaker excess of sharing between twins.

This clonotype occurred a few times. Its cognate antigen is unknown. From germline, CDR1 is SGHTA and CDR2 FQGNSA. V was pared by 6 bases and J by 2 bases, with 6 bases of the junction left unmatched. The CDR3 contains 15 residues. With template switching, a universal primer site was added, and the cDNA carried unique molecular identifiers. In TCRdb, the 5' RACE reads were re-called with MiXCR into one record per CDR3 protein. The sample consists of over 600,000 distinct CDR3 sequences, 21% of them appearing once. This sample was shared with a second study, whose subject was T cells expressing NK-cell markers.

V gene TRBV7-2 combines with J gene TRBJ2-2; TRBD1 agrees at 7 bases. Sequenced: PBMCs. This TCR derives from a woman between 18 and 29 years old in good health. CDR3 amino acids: CASRSDRPNTGELFF. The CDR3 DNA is TGTGCCAGCAGATCGGACAGGCCCAACACCGGGGAGCTGTTTTTT.